This TCR beta chain is drawn from a study of shared clonotypes between healthy human individuals. Overall study results and limits: Memory subsets generally showed smaller estimated richness than naive subsets did.

The table came from immunoSEQ multiplex PCR; TCRdb's copy has only in-frame clones and leaves some out. Of around 700,000 clones in the sample, 72% were seen once. This clone was found a few times. Its target is not known. The receptor's source is a woman aged 25-40 years in good health. Sequences were obtained from memory CD4+ T cells sorted from blood. The subset was: CD45RA-negative fraction.

DNA of the CDR3: TGTGCCAGCAGTGACTCGAATAGCAATCAGCCCCAGCATTTT. Translation gives CASSDSNSNQPQHF. V is TRBV6-4 and J is TRBJ1-5; D gene unclear. There are 14 residues in the CDR3. Per the germline V gene, CDR1 is MRHNA and CDR2 is SNTAGT. Deletions cut 0 bases from V and 0 bases from J, with 3 bases between.